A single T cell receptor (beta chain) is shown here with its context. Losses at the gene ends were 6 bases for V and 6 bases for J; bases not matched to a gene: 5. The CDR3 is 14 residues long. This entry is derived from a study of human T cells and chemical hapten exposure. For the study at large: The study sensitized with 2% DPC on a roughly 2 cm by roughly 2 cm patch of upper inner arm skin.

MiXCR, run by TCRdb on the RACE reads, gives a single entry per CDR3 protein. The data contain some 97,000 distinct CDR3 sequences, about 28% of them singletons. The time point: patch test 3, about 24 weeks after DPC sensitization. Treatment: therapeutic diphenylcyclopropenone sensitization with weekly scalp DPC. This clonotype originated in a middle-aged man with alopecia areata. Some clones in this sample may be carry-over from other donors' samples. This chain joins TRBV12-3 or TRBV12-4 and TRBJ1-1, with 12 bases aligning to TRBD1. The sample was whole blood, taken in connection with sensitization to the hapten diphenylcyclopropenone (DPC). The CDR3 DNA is TGTGCCAGCAGCCCCGGGACAGGGGGCCCTGAAGCTTTCTTT. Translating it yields CASSPGTGGPEAFF.